Described below is a single TCR beta chain sequence and its context. Its antigen is as yet unknown. This record belongs to a study of a mutant IDH1 vaccine in newly diagnosed glioma. The time point denotes: week 47, end of study. All doses held 300 ug of mutant IDH1 20-mer peptide, with topical imiquimod. This table comes from immunoSEQ multiplex PCR, and its TCRdb copy is limited to in-frame clones, with some not included. The sample contains 30,000 to 35,000 clones, 75% to 95% of which appear only once. The germline V gene encodes CDR1 SNHLY and CDR2 FYNNEI. After removal of 8 bases from V and 2 bases from J, the junction contained 14 bases not matched to a gene. This CDR3 contains 16 residues.

This sequence was found in a woman aged 35 to 49 with glioma. The chain carries TRBV2 and TRBJ2-5; 7 bases are a match to TRBD2. Here the sequenced sample was PBMCs, taken from a glioma patient whose treatment included an IDH1 peptide vaccine. CDR3 DNA sequence: TGTGCCAGCCGAGGGAGGGCTAGCGATCGTCAAGAGACCCAGTACTTC. Protein product: CASRGRASDRQETQYF.